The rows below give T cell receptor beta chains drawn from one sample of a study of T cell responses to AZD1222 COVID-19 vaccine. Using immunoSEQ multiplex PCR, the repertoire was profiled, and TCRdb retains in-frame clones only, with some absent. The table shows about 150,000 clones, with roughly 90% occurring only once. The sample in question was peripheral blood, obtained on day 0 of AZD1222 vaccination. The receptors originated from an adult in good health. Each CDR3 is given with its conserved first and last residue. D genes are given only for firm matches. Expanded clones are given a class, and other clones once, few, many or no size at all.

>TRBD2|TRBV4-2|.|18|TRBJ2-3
TGTGCCAGCAGCCAAGAAGTTGTAGCGGGGACCCGCACAGATACGCAGTATTTT
CASSQEVVAGTRTDTQYF
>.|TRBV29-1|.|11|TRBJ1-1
TGCAGCGTTGTAGCGGAGAGGGAAGCTTTCTTT
CSVVAEREAFF
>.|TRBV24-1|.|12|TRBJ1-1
TGTGCCCCAACGGTCTTTCGGACTGAAGCTTTCTTT
CAPTVFRTEAFF
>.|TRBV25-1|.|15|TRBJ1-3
TGTGCCAGCAGTGAATCCGGTAGCTCTGGAAACACCATATATTTT
CASSESGSSGNTIYF
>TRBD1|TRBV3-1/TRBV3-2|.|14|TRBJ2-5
TGTGCCAGCAGCCAAGAAGGGGGCGGCTCGACCCAGTACTTC
CASSQEGGGSTQYF
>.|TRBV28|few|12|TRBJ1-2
TGTGCCAGCAGTTTCGGGCCCTTTGGGAACACCTTC
CASSFGPFGNTF
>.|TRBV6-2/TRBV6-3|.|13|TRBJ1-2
TGTGCCAGCAGTTACCCCTCGGGGGATGGCTACACCTTC
CASSYPSGDGYTF
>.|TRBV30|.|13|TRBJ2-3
TGTGCCGGGTTACACGGATACACAGATACGCAGTATTTT
CAGLHGYTDTQYF
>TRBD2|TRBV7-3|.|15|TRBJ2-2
TGTGCCAGCAGCTTCGGGACTAGTAGTACCGGGGAGCTGTTTTTT
CASSFGTSSTGELFF
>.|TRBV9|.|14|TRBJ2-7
TGTGCCAGCAGCGTAGGAGGTGACCCCTACGAGCAGTACTTC
CASSVGGDPYEQYF
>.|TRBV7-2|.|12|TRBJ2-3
TGTGCCAGCAGCTATGACACAGATACGCAGTATTTT
CASSYDTDTQYF
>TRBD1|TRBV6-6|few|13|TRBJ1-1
TGTGCCAGCGGAGGGGGCATGAACACTGAAGCTTTCTTT
CASGGGMNTEAFF
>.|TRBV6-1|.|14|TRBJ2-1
TGTGCCAGCAGTGAAGCGCGCCCATGGAATGAGCAGTTCTTC
CASSEARPWNEQFF
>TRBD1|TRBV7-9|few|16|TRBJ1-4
TGTGCCAGCAGCCTGGGACAGGGGCCGGATAATGAAAAACTGTTTTTT
CASSLGQGPDNEKLFF
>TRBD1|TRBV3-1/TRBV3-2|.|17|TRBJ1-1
TGTGCCAGCAGCCAAAAGGGCCAGGGGGCCAAGACCTCCGAAGCTTTCTTT
CASSQKGQGAKTSEAFF
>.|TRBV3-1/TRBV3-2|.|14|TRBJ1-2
TGTGCCAGCAGCCATCCCGACAGCGGGCGAGGCTACACCTTC
CASSHPDSGRGYTF
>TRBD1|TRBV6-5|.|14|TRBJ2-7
TGTGCCAGCAGTCCTCCGGGACAGACCTACGAGCAGTACTTC
CASSPPGQTYEQYF
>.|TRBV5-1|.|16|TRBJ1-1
TGCGCCAGCAGCCGTACCCCCGGGGGGGAGAACACTGAAGCTTTCTTT
CASSRTPGGENTEAFF
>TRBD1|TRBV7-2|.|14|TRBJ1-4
TGTGCCAGCACTAGGACAGGGGCGGGTGAAAAACTGTTTTTT
CASTRTGAGEKLFF
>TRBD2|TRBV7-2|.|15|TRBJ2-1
TGTGCCAGCAGCGCGACGGGACTAGTCCAGAATGAGCAGTTCTTC
CASSATGLVQNEQFF
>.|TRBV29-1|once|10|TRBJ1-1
TGCAGCGTCAGGGACACTGAAGCTTTCTTT
CSVRDTEAFF
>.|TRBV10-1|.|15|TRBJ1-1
TGCGCCAGCAGTGAGTTCGCCAGGGTCAACACTGAAGCTTTCTTT
CASSEFARVNTEAFF
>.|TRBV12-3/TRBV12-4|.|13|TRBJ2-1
TGTGCCAGCAGTTTATGGGGGTCCGGTGAGCAGTTCTTC
CASSLWGSGEQFF
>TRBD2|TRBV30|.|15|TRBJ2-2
TGTGCCTGGAGGACTAGCGGGAGGGCATTCGGGGAGCTGTTTTTT
CAWRTSGRAFGELFF
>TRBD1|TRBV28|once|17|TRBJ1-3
TGTGCCAGCAGCCCCGGGACAGGGCCTCTCTCTGGAAACACCATATATTTT
CASSPGTGPLSGNTIYF
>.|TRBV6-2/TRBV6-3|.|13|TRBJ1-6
TGTGCCGGCCGCCGGGACAATCATTCACCCCTCCACTTT
CAGRRDNHSPLHF
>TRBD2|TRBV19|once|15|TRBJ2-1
TGTGCCAGTAGTATAGCACGGACTAGCGATGCTGAGCAGTTCTTC
CASSIARTSDAEQFF
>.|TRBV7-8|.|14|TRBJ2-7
TGTGCCAGCAGCCCAATTATGGGAGGTCTAGGGCAGTACTTC
CASSPIMGGLGQYF
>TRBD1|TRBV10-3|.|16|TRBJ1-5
TGTGCCATCAGCCAGGGGGCACCTTATAGCAATCAGCCCCAGCATTTT
CAISQGAPYSNQPQHF
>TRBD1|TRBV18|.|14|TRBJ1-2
TGTGCCAGCTCTCCCGACAGGGGCAACTATGGCTACACCTTC
CASSPDRGNYGYTF
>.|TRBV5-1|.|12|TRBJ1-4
TGCGCCAGCAGCGATTCAATGGAAAAACTGTTTTTT
CASSDSMEKLFF
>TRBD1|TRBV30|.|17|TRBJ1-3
TGTGCCTGGAGTGGGAGAAGACAGGGGTCCCAACGAAACACCATATATTTT
CAWSGRRQGSQRNTIYF
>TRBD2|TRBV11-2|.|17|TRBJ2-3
TGTGCCAGCAGCTTAGGGAGGACTAGCGGGAGTCAAGATACGCAGTATTTT
CASSLGRTSGSQDTQYF
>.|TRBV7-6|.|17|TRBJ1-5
TGTGCCAGCAGCCGAAACAGGGATCGATACGACAATCAGCCCCAGCATTTT
CASSRNRDRYDNQPQHF
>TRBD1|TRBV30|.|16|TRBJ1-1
TGTGCCTGGATCCGGACAGGGGCAGGGATGAACACTGAAGCTTTCTTT
CAWIRTGAGMNTEAFF
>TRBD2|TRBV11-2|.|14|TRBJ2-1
TGTGCCAGCAGCCCCGGACTAGAGGTCTATGAGCAGTTCTTC
CASSPGLEVYEQFF
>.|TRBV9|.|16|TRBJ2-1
TGTGCCAGCAGCGTAGCTGACTACACTTCCTACAATGAGCAGTTCTTC
CASSVADYTSYNEQFF
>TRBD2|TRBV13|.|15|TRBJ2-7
TGTGCCAGCAACCCGGGGACTAGCGGATCCTACGAGCAGTACTTC
CASNPGTSGSYEQYF
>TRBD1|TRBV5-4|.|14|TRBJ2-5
TGTGCCAGCAGCTGGGACAGGGGGCGAGAGACCCAGTACTTC
CASSWDRGRETQYF
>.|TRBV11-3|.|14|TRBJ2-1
TGTGCCAGCAGCCCGGAGGGTGCAGGCAATGAGCAGTTCTTC
CASSPEGAGNEQFF
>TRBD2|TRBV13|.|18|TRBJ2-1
TGTGCCAGCAGCTTAGGGGGACTAGCGGGAGGGAGATACAATGAGCAGTTCTTC
CASSLGGLAGGRYNEQFF
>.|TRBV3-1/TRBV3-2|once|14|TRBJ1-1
TGTGCCAGCAGCCAAGATGGGGCGTTCACTGAAGCTTTCTTT
CASSQDGAFTEAFF
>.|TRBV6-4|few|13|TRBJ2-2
TGTGCCAGCAGTGAGGGGAACACCGGGGAGCTGTTTTTT
CASSEGNTGELFF
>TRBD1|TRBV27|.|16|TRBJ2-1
TGTGCCAGCAGTTTATCGGGACAGGGGCCTTACAATGAGCAGTTCTTC
CASSLSGQGPYNEQFF
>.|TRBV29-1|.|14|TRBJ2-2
TGCAGCGTTGAAGGGACGGGGAACACCGGGGAGCTGTTTTTT
CSVEGTGNTGELFF
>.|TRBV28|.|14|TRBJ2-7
TGTGCCAGCAGTTTTCCGGGATTTTCCTACGAGCAGTACTTC
CASSFPGFSYEQYF